This T cell receptor (beta chain) originates from a study of monozygotic twins with inflammatory bowel disease. Findings and limits, study-wide: Clonotypes shared with others were fewer in IBD patients than in healthy twins, especially with disease activity.

cDNA was made in eight separate reactions per sample. TCRdb re-analyzed the 5' RACE reads; it lists each CDR3 protein once, without DNA. Recorded here are over 90,000 distinct CDR3 sequences; the top ten clones represent roughly 1.9%. To note about this clonotype: Its cognate antigen is unknown.

The CDR3 totals 13 residues. The sequence was collected from a human donor with ulcerative colitis or Crohn's disease, or a healthy co-twin of an affected twin (not recorded which). The chain combines TRBV21-1 with TRBJ2-5; TCRdb's D gene call, TRBD2, goes unchecked for lack of DNA. TRBV21-1 counts as a pseudogene. Sequenced material: blood. The chain's CDR3 is CASSKGRTETQYF.